This T cell receptor (beta chain) was profiled in a study of T cell responses to AZD1222 COVID-19 vaccine (dated by TCRdb to the early 2020s). Notes on the research overall: A total of approximately 240 trial participants underwent TCR sequencing, of whom nearly 210 had received two doses of AZD1222 and 26 had received two doses of the MenACWY control vaccine. Trial participants were enrolled by age into subgroups of 18-55, 56-69 and 70-plus years, and about 150, 27 and 61 TCR-sequenced participants, respectively, were included in these subgroups. The paper's findings and limits, for the study overall: After two AZD1222 doses, spike-specific TCR breadth and depth were significantly higher than at day 0 and than in MenACWY recipients. Most participants were white British and females outnumbered males, and the authors suggested that clonal diversity may have been underestimated. Because no samples from the day 14 peak response were available, repertoires could be characterized only after the peak T cell response. Vaccine-associated CD4 TCRs spanned the whole spike protein, with dominant responses in regions 160-218 and 743-854. Conclusions about previously exposed vaccinees are limited, since just 6 or 7 AZD1222 recipients were seropositive for SARS-CoV-2 at baseline. Reportedly, close to half of the unique spike-specific TCRs recognized epitopes lying outside the regions that are mutated in the B.1.351 and B.1.1.7 variants. In the small 56-69-year group, the increase in depth fell short of significance, most likely because of low power.

The CDR3 regions of human TCRbeta chains were analyzed by immunosequencing. As for how the authors treated the data: Repertoire TCRs were matched against a reference library of SARS-CoV-2-specific TCRs generated with the MIRA antigen-specificity platform. Breadth meant the fraction of unique TCRs that were SARS-CoV-2-associated, whereas depth meant the fraction of total T cells that were SARS-CoV-2-associated. Using the MIRA data, each spike-specific TCR was mapped to the spike region that the TCR reacts to and placed in a CD4 or CD8 class. Log10-transformed breadth and depth values were compared by one-way ANOVA with Sidak's multiple comparisons tests. Held by TCRdb, this immuneACCESS table contains in-frame sequences only and omits some clones. Under half of the omission traces to an unresolved V gene where checked; the cause of the rest is unknown. V and J calls plus clone size are reproduced from that table; the DNA served to infer D and trimming. The sample table shows roughly 200,000 clones, and 85% to 95% are seen once. Jointly, the top ten make up under 1.1% of the sample.

This clone was counted a few times. Its antigen target is currently unknown. No per-base quality is available; no much larger clone lies one base away. Inclusive of the bounding cysteine and phenylalanine, the CDR3 is 19 residues long. Only CDR3 DNA is held: 57 bases, read in frame from base 1. V is reduced by 2 bases and J by 0 bases, leaving a spacing of 21 bases between them. The germline V gene sets CDR1 to KGHDR and CDR2 to SFDVKD. Sample time point, as interpreted from the label and publication: about 28 days (+/-7) after the second vaccine dose. The treatment or condition label on this specimen signifies: meningococcal conjugate vaccine given as trial control. Vaccinee samples were obtained from the UK trials COV001 and COV002, which included a single-blind randomized controlled phase 2/3 trial of AZD1222 (ChAdOx1 nCoV-19) in healthy adults. Trial participant PBMC samples were collected at day 0 and day 28 after the second dose for TCRbeta chain sequencing.

The V and J segments used are TRBV24-1 and TRBJ1-1, and perhaps TRBD1 as D gene, on 5 matching bases. This clonotype originated in an adult who received the MenACWY meningococcal vaccine as a control. The sample in question was peripheral blood, obtained 28 days after the second dose of the MenACWY control vaccine. The DNA sequence is TGTGCCACCAGTGATTCCCTAGGGGTTGGTCTGGGCATGAACACTGAAGCTTTCTTT. Its protein product is CATSDSLGVGLGMNTEAFF.